This TCR beta chain comes out of a study of CD8 T cells in ankylosing spondylitis. One entry per CDR3 protein results from TCRdb running MiXCR on the 5' RACE reads. The data show about 350,000 distinct CDR3 sequences, with 20% to 25% seen just once and around 14% held by the top ten. The sample taken for sequencing was blood, either unsorted or a sorted T cell fraction (not recorded which). This sequence was found in a male donor with ankylosing spondylitis or in good health (not recorded which).

CDR3 loop: CALGDESYEQYF. The CDR3, as DNA: TGTGCCTTAGGGGACGAGTCCTACGAGCAGTACTTC. This chain links TRBV7-9 with TRBJ2-7; D is tentatively TRBD1 or TRBD2 (5 bases each). CDR1 and CDR2 from the germline V gene are SEHNR and FQNEAQ (reference sequence). The CDR3 covers 12 residues. The V end lost 11 bases, the J end lost 1 base, and 12 bases lay between the germline ends.